This T cell receptor beta chain was documented in a study of CXCR3-negative and CXCR3-positive naive CD8 T cells. Whole-study findings and limits: Unlike memory cells, which differed, naive CXCR3-negative and CXCR3-positive cells had similar TRBV-TRBJ usage.

Via 5' RACE with UMI labels, TRB cDNA libraries were prepared. With the 5' RACE reads reprocessed, TCRdb shows one record per CDR3 protein and no DNA. The sample table sets out around 40,000 distinct CDR3 sequences. Subsets of CD8+ T cells were each sorted in triplicate at roughly 300,000 cells apiece. Comment on this clonotype: The antigen is undetermined.

Germline V gives CDR1 MNHEY, CDR2 SVGAGI. The CDR3 is made up of 14 amino acids. Sequencing was performed on memory CD8+ T cells from blood. The rearrangement links TRBV6-5 to TRBJ2-7; TCRdb calls TRBD1, which cannot be checked without DNA. The receptor comes from a human donor in good health. Some clones in this sample may be carry-over from other donors' samples. The CDR3 loop is CASSYIGGANEQYF.